This is a list of T cell receptor beta chains from one sample in a study of human T cells and chemical hapten exposure. TCRdb itself ran the RACE reads through MiXCR, one entry per CDR3 protein. The sample yields over 100,000 distinct CDR3 sequences, about a tenth seen once. The sequences come from whole blood, collected in connection with sensitization to the hapten diphenylcyclopropenone (DPC). These receptors came from a woman aged 35 to 49 with alopecia areata. Some clones in this sample may be carry-over from other donors' samples. The CDR3 runs from the conserved cysteine through the conserved F or W. D genes are given only for firm matches. Only some rows state a clone size, as once, few, many or a class for expanded clones.

v_call: TRBV6-6
d_call: TRBD2
j_call: TRBJ2-7
clone_size: few
cdr3_aa: CASRGGEGIVYEQYF
cdr3_nt: TGTGCCAGCAGGGGAGGGGAAGGGATAGTGTACGAGCAGTACTTC

v_call: TRBV9
d_call: TRBD2
j_call: TRBJ2-1
clone_size: few
cdr3_aa: CASTLRGGEEKFF
cdr3_nt: TGTGCCAGCACCCTGAGGGGAGGGGAGGAAAAGTTCTTC

v_call: TRBV6-2/TRBV6-3
d_call: TRBD1
j_call: TRBJ1-6
clone_size: many
cdr3_aa: CASRSTGANSPLHF
cdr3_nt: TGTGCCAGCAGATCGACAGGGGCAAATTCACCCCTCCACTTT

v_call: TRBV11-2
d_call: TRBD1
j_call: TRBJ2-7
clone_size: NA
cdr3_aa: CASSLIAGTGANEQYF
cdr3_nt: TGTGCCAGCAGCTTGATAGCCGGGACAGGGGCCAACGAGCAGTACTTC

v_call: TRBV7-6
d_call: TRBD1
j_call: TRBJ1-2
clone_size: few
cdr3_aa: CASSPRQAQGDGYTF
cdr3_nt: TGTGCCAGCAGCCCCCGACAGGCCCAGGGGGATGGCTACACCTTC

v_call: TRBV12-3/TRBV12-4
d_call: NA
j_call: TRBJ2-3
clone_size: NA
cdr3_aa: CASSSTAQGRIPDTQYF
cdr3_nt: TGTGCCAGCAGTTCTACGGCACAGGGGAGGATCCCAGATACGCAGTATTTT

v_call: TRBV25-1
d_call: NA
j_call: TRBJ2-3
clone_size: many
cdr3_aa: CASSARTSSTDTQYF
cdr3_nt: TGTGCCAGCAGCGCGAGGACCTCGAGCACAGATACGCAGTATTTT

v_call: TRBV10-3
d_call: NA
j_call: TRBJ2-1
clone_size: few
cdr3_aa: CAISESGDSYNEQFF
cdr3_nt: TGTGCCATCAGTGAGTCGGGCGACTCCTACAATGAGCAGTTCTTC

v_call: TRBV2
d_call: TRBD1
j_call: TRBJ2-1
clone_size: many
cdr3_aa: CASRTGESSYNEQFF
cdr3_nt: TGTGCCAGCAGGACAGGGGAGAGCTCCTACAATGAGCAGTTCTTC

v_call: TRBV19
d_call: TRBD2
j_call: TRBJ2-7
clone_size: NA
cdr3_aa: CASSIYAGGIYEQYF
cdr3_nt: TGTGCCAGTAGTATATATGCGGGGGGTATTTACGAGCAGTACTTC

v_call: TRBV7-6
d_call: NA
j_call: TRBJ1-3
clone_size: many
cdr3_aa: CASSLDPGSSGNTIYF
cdr3_nt: TGTGCCAGCAGCTTAGACCCGGGAAGCTCTGGAAACACCATATATTTT

v_call: TRBV5-4
d_call: TRBD1
j_call: TRBJ2-3
clone_size: NA
cdr3_aa: CASSPDRDGDTQYF
cdr3_nt: TGTGCCAGCAGCCCGGACAGGGATGGAGATACGCAGTATTTT

v_call: TRBV7-6
d_call: NA
j_call: TRBJ1-1
clone_size: NA
cdr3_aa: CASSSRLGKTEAFF
cdr3_nt: TGTGCCAGCAGCTCTCGACTAGGTAAAACTGAAGCTTTCTTT

v_call: TRBV28
d_call: TRBD1
j_call: TRBJ1-4
clone_size: few
cdr3_aa: CASSSDRGHFEKLFF
cdr3_nt: TGTGCCAGCAGCTCTGACAGGGGGCACTTTGAAAAACTGTTTTTT

v_call: TRBV6-1
d_call: NA
j_call: TRBJ1-1
clone_size: few
cdr3_aa: CASSESGRGNTEAFF
cdr3_nt: TGTGCCAGCAGTGAAAGTGGCAGGGGGAACACTGAAGCTTTCTTT

v_call: TRBV5-6
d_call: NA
j_call: TRBJ2-3
clone_size: few
cdr3_aa: CASSLVTSSRTDTQYF
cdr3_nt: TGTGCCAGCAGCTTGGTTACTAGCTCCCGAACAGATACGCAGTATTTT

v_call: TRBV29-1
d_call: NA
j_call: TRBJ2-2
clone_size: NA
cdr3_aa: CSVEGDRGGELFF
cdr3_nt: TGCAGCGTTGAAGGGGACCGCGGCGGGGAGCTGTTTTTT

v_call: TRBV29-1
d_call: NA
j_call: TRBJ1-2
clone_size: many
cdr3_aa: CSVASAATNYGYTF
cdr3_nt: TGCAGCGTTGCCTCGGCGGCAACTAACTATGGCTACACCTTC

v_call: TRBV20-1
d_call: NA
j_call: TRBJ1-5
clone_size: NA
cdr3_aa: CSARVRGTNQPQHF
cdr3_nt: TGCAGTGCTAGGGTGAGGGGGACCAATCAGCCCCAGCATTTT

v_call: TRBV30
d_call: NA
j_call: TRBJ2-7
clone_size: many
cdr3_aa: CAWSPLDGYEQYF
cdr3_nt: TGTGCCTGGAGTCCCCTCGACGGGTACGAGCAGTACTTC

v_call: TRBV7-3
d_call: NA
j_call: TRBJ1-1
clone_size: many
cdr3_aa: CASSSQGNTEAFF
cdr3_nt: TGTGCCAGCAGCTCCCAGGGGAACACTGAAGCTTTCTTT

v_call: TRBV28
d_call: TRBD2
j_call: TRBJ2-5
clone_size: few
cdr3_aa: CASSAYSGGARETQYF
cdr3_nt: TGTGCCAGCAGTGCCTATAGCGGGGGGGCCCGCGAGACCCAGTACTTC

v_call: TRBV3-1
d_call: NA
j_call: TRBJ1-2
clone_size: many
cdr3_aa: CASSQDGGGAIYGYTF
cdr3_nt: TGTGCCAGCAGCCAAGACGGGGGAGGAGCAATCTATGGCTACACCTTC

v_call: TRBV4-1
d_call: NA
j_call: TRBJ1-1
clone_size: NA
cdr3_aa: CASSHPLGGITEAFF
cdr3_nt: TGCGCCAGCAGCCACCCCTTGGGGGGTATCACTGAAGCTTTCTTT

v_call: TRBV20-1
d_call: TRBD1
j_call: TRBJ1-4
clone_size: NA
cdr3_aa: CSARNRQGGTNEKLFF
cdr3_nt: TGCAGTGCTAGAAATAGGCAGGGGGGAACTAATGAAAAACTGTTTTTT

v_call: TRBV7-9
d_call: NA
j_call: TRBJ2-7
clone_size: NA
cdr3_aa: CASSLVRSGGLLSYEQYF
cdr3_nt: TGTGCCAGCAGCTTAGTTCGTTCGGGTGGGCTACTTTCCTACGAGCAGTACTTC

v_call: TRBV12-5
d_call: TRBD1
j_call: TRBJ2-1
clone_size: many
cdr3_aa: CASGLYRDRQFF
cdr3_nt: TGTGCTAGTGGTTTGTACAGGGACAGGCAGTTCTTC

v_call: TRBV7-2
d_call: TRBD2
j_call: TRBJ2-3
clone_size: few
cdr3_aa: CASSFYGSGGATADTQYF
cdr3_nt: TGTGCCAGCAGTTTTTATGGGAGCGGGGGGGCCACAGCAGATACGCAGTATTTT

v_call: TRBV7-2
d_call: NA
j_call: TRBJ2-7
clone_size: few
cdr3_aa: CASSPDLYEQYF
cdr3_nt: TGTGCCAGCAGCCCCGACCTCTACGAGCAGTACTTC